A single sample is the source of the 24 T cell receptor beta chains below, sequenced in a study of blood T cell repertoires in COVID-19. The method was immunoSEQ multiplex PCR; TCRdb's version includes in-frame clones alone and lacks a portion of them. The profile shows about 380,000 clones, 87% of them singletons. Sample: PBMCs or T cells enriched from blood (not recorded which). The receptors were gathered from a man aged 25-45 years who had recovered from COVID-19.

V gene TRBV10-3 combines with J gene TRBJ2-5, with D perhaps TRBD2 (6 bases). Trimming cost V 10 bases and J 5 bases, with 14 bases left between them. Germline assignment: CDR1 ENHRY and CDR2 SYGVKD. The CDR3 is 12 amino acids. The CDR3 protein is CATGRLAETQYF. In DNA form, the CDR3 reads TGTGCCACCGGTAGGCTAGCGGAGACCCAGTACTTC.

This clone was counted a single time. The chain combines TRBV30 with TRBJ2-6; D unresolved. The ends were cut back, 4 bases at V and 5 bases at J, with 9 bases in the middle. There are 13 residues in the CDR3. Germline CDR1 is GTSNPN and CDR2 is SVGIG (reference sequence). The CDR3 sequence: CAWIRDRANVLTF. As DNA, the CDR3 is TGTGCCTGGATCAGAGACAGGGCCAACGTCCTGACTTTC. Full variable domain (outside the CDR3, taken from reference TRBV30 and TRBJ2-6): SQTIHQWPATLVQPVGSPLSLECTVEGTSNPNLYWYRQAAGRGLQLLFYSVGIGQISSEVPQNLSASRPQDRQFILSSKKLLLSDSGFYLCAWIRDRANVLTFGAGSRLTVL.

The V call is TRBV3-1 (or the pseudogene TRBV3-2), the J call TRBJ2-1; 8 bases fit TRBD2. Trimming took 4 bases from V and 3 from J; bases not matched to a gene: 5. CDR3 length: 15 amino acids. Germline V CDR1 and CDR2: LGHDT, YNNKEL (reference sequence). DNA for the CDR3: TGTGCCAGCAGCCCGCCGCGGGGGGACTACAATGAGCAGTTCTTC. Translated, it gives CASSPPRGDYNEQFF.

This clone was recorded a few times. This sequence joins TRBV7-8 and TRBJ2-7; D perhaps matches TRBD1 (5 bases). The CDR3 covers 14 residues. Germline loops: CDR1 SGHVS, CDR2 FQNEAQ. V gave up 5 bases and J gave up 1 base, with 12 bases separating them. CDR3 amino acids: CASSRVTVSYEQYF. DNA of the CDR3: TGTGCCAGCAGCCGAGTGACAGTTTCCTACGAGCAGTACTTC.

This clone was detected once. V usage is TRBV7-6 and J usage is TRBJ1-1; no firm D call. The CDR3 has 14 amino acids. Trimming cost V 5 bases and J 0 bases, with 10 bases left between them. CDR1 is SGHVS, CDR2 FNYEAQ, per germline. CDR3 in amino acids: CASSIRLMNTEAFF. In DNA, the CDR3 is TGTGCCAGCAGCATAAGACTGATGAACACTGAAGCTTTCTTT.

The rearrangement uses TRBV7-3 and TRBJ1-1; possible D gene TRBD1, 5 bases. V dropped 2 bases and J dropped 4 bases, with 8 bases sitting between them. Germline-derived CDR1 and CDR2 are SGHTA and FQGTGA. CDR3 size: 13 residues. The CDR3 sequence: CASSLLDTTEAFF. For the CDR3, the DNA is TGTGCCAGCAGCTTATTGGACACCACTGAAGCTTTCTTT.

The rearrangement uses TRBV3-1 (or the pseudogene TRBV3-2) and TRBJ1-5, with 7 bases aligning to TRBD1. The CDR3 sequence is 18 residues long. From germline, CDR1 is LGHDT and CDR2 YNNKEL (reference sequence). The V and J ends lost 4 bases and 0 bases, in that order; junction bases with no gene match: 12. CDR3 in DNA: TGTGCCAGCAGCCTATCCCAAGACAGGGTCTATAGCAATCAGCCCCAGCATTTT. This sequence encodes CASSLSQDRVYSNQPQHF.

The chain carries TRBV7-9 and TRBJ2-7; 7 nucleotides line up with TRBD1. Trimming at V came to 5 bases and at J to 0 bases, leaving 10 bases not matched to a gene. Germline CDR1 reads SEHNR; CDR2 reads FQNEAQ (reference sequence). The CDR3 is 16 residues long. CDR3 sequence (DNA): TGTGCCAGCAGCGCTTCAGGGGGATTTAGCTCCTACGAGCAGTACTTC. Translation: CASSASGGFSSYEQYF.

The table lists this clone with a few counts. The V call is TRBV30, the J call TRBJ1-5, with D possibly TRBD1 on 5 matching bases. V lost 1 base and J 1 base, leaving 8 bases between the germline ends. CDR3 size: 14 residues. Germline CDR1 reads GTSNPN; CDR2 reads SVGIG (reference sequence). Here the CDR3 DNA reads TGTGCCTGGAGTGCGGACATCAGCAATCAGCCCCAGCATTTT. Protein: CAWSADISNQPQHF. The whole variable domain, filled in from reference TRBV30 and TRBJ1-5, reads SQTIHQWPATLVQPVGSPLSLECTVEGTSNPNLYWYRQAAGRGLQLLFYSVGIGQISSEVPQNLSASRPQDRQFILSSKKLLLSDSGFYLCAWSADISNQPQHFGDGTRLSIL.

This chain connects TRBV24-1 to TRBJ1-1, with 8 nucleotides matching TRBD1. With 5 bases clipped from V and 4 bases from J, the junction kept 8 bases outside the gene matches. CDR3 length: 15 amino acids. The germline V gene encodes CDR1 KGHDR and CDR2 SFDVKD. The CDR3 region is CATSALGQAATEAFF. The CDR3 region has the DNA TGTGCCACCAGTGCTCTGGGACAGGCGGCCACTGAAGCTTTCTTT.

The genes are TRBV6-5 and TRBJ1-1; D unclear. V was shortened by 2 bases and J by 1 base, with 11 bases between the two germline ends. This CDR3 region has 15 residues. CDR1 MNHEY and CDR2 SVGAGI come from the germline V gene. The CDR3 reads CASSYKSGGNTEAFF. The CDR3 nucleotides read TGTGCCAGCAGTTACAAGAGCGGAGGGAACACTGAAGCTTTCTTT.

CDR3 in DNA: TGCGCCAGCAGCCCGGGGTCCGGACAGGGATACGAGACCCAGTACTTC. As protein: CASSPGSGQGYETQYF. The V gene is TRBV5-1, the J gene TRBJ2-5; the match to TRBD1 covers 8 bases. There are 16 residues in the CDR3. Germline loops: CDR1 SGHRS, CDR2 YFSETQ. V shed 4 bases and J 5 bases; nucleotides not matched to a gene: 13.

The V call is TRBV7-2, the J call TRBJ2-2; 8 nucleotides match TRBD2. CDR3 length equals 16 residues. V was clipped by 5 bases and J by 3 bases; unmatched bases: 8. From germline, CDR1 is SGHTA and CDR2 FQGNSA. The CDR3 loop is CASSPDSGAYTGELFF. CDR3 DNA sequence: TGTGCCAGCAGCCCTGATAGCGGGGCGTACACCGGGGAGCTGTTTTTT.

The chain uses TRBV25-1 and TRBJ2-2; 7 bases map to TRBD1. Looked up from germline, CDR1 is MGHDK and CDR2 is SYGVNS. The CDR3 runs 15 residues. The trim removed 4 bases at V and 2 bases at J, leaving 4 bases unmatched. The CDR3 DNA is TGTGCCAGCAGTGGATGGACAGGAAACACCGGGGAGCTGTTTTTT. Its protein is CASSGWTGNTGELFF.

The rearrangement links TRBV10-1 to TRBJ2-2; possible D gene TRBD1, 6 bases. With 7 bases removed from V and 0 bases from J, the gap between germline ends came to 6 bases. The CDR3 contains 13 residues. Germline CDR1 and CDR2: WNHNN and SYGVQD (reference sequence). CDR3 amino acids: CASKGANTGELFF. The CDR3 coding sequence is TGCGCCAGCAAGGGGGCGAACACCGGGGAGCTGTTTTTT.

The chain employs TRBV28 and TRBJ2-3; TRBD1 might be the D (6 bases). Germline V gives CDR1 MDHEN, CDR2 SYDVKM. The germline V and J ends were trimmed by 4 bases and 0 bases, with 20 bases remaining between them. CDR3 length: 18 residues. The CDR3 DNA follows: TGTGCCAGCAGTTCCTTCTACGAGGGCAGGGGAAGCACAGATACGCAGTATTTT. This sequence encodes CASSSFYEGRGSTDTQYF.

V and J are TRBV6-5 and TRBJ2-1; 11 bases are shared with TRBD2. Germline values: CDR1 MNHEY, CDR2 SVGAGI. This CDR3 has 16 residues. J gave up 6 bases and V 5 bases, and 9 bases lay outside the gene matches. CDR3 in DNA: TGTGCCAGCAGTCACTATAGCGGGGGGGCCTTCAATGAGCAGTTCTTC. As protein: CASSHYSGGAFNEQFF.

The CDR3 protein is CASRRDRANYGYTF. CDR3 sequence (DNA): TGTGCCAGCCGAAGGGACAGGGCTAACTATGGCTACACCTTC. This chain links TRBV5-5 with TRBJ1-2; 9 bases map to TRBD1. The germline gives CDR1 SGHKS, CDR2 YYEKEE (reference sequence). The CDR3 spans 14 residues. Trimming took 7 bases from V and 0 from J; bases not matched to a gene: 4.

The V call is TRBV18, the J call TRBJ1-5; perhaps TRBD1 as D (5 bases). The CDR3 consists of 14 residues. Germline loops: CDR1 KGHSH, CDR2 LQKENI. V dropped 3 bases and J dropped 5 bases, with 11 bases sitting between them. The CDR3 DNA follows: TGTGCCAGCTCACCGGCAGGGTCTGATCAGCCCCAGCATTTT. Protein sequence: CASSPAGSDQPQHF.

This chain connects TRBV4-2 to TRBJ1-1, with D unclear. Trimming removed 0 bases from V and 3 bases from J, with 11 bases in between. CDR1 is LGHNA, CDR2 YNFKEQ, per germline. The length of the CDR3 is 15 residues. The CDR3 loop reads CASSQEISGYTEAFF. The CDR3 coding sequence is TGTGCCAGCAGCCAAGAAATTTCAGGCTACACTGAAGCTTTCTTT.

The gene calls are TRBV19 and TRBJ1-5; 8 bases agree with TRBD1. The junction had 5 bases not matched to a gene; V was cut back by 5 bases and J by 5 bases. Germline-derived CDR1 and CDR2 are LNHDA and SQIVND (reference sequence). The CDR3 covers 14 residues. In nucleotides, the CDR3 is TGTGCCAGTAGTCTACAGGGGGGGGATCAGCCCCAGCATTTT. It translates to CASSLQGGDQPQHF.

V gene TRBV19 combines with J gene TRBJ2-7; D unresolved. Between the trimmed V and J ends, which lost 0 bases and 0 bases, there was a span of 3 bases. Germline CDR1 LNHDA, CDR2 SQIVND (reference sequence). This CDR3 is 13 amino acids long. CDR3: CASSIDYSYEQYF. Written as DNA, the CDR3 is TGTGCCAGTAGTATAGACTACTCCTACGAGCAGTACTTC.

The chain combines TRBV29-1 with TRBJ2-7, with TRBD2 matching 9 bases. In germline, CDR1 is SQVTM, CDR2 ANQGSEA. The junction had 5 bases not matched to a gene; V was cut back by 6 bases and J by 2 bases. This CDR3 has 13 residues. CDR3 bases: TGCAGCGTGCTAGCGGGGACTCCCTACGAGCAGTACTTC. It specifies CSVLAGTPYEQYF.

The V gene is TRBV29-1, the J gene TRBJ1-1, with a tentative D call TRBD1 (5 bases). Trimming removed 2 bases from V and 3 bases from J, with 7 bases in between. Germline CDR1 SQVTM, CDR2 ANQGSEA. The CDR3 consists of 12 residues. CDR3 DNA sequence: TGCAGCGTTGAAAAGGGGTACACTGAAGCTTTCTTT. It specifies CSVEKGYTEAFF.